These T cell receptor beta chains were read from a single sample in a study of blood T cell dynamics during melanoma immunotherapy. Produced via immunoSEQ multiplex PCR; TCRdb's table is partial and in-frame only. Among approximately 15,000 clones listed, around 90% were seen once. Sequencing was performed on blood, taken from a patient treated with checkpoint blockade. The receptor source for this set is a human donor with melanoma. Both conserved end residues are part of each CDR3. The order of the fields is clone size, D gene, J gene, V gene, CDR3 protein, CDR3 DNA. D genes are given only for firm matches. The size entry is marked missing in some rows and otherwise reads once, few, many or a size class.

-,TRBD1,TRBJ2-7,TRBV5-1,CASSLAGQAYEQYF,TGCGCCAGCAGCTTGGCGGGACAGGCCTACGAGCAGTACTTC
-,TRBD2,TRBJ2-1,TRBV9,CASSKGTSGSSYNEQFF,TGTGCCAGCAGCAAGGGGACTAGCGGGAGCTCCTACAATGAGCAGTTCTTC
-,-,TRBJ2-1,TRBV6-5,CASTFGGNEQFF,TGTGCCAGCACCTTCGGGGGCAATGAGCAGTTCTTC
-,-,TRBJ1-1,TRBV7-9,CASSLELGTANTEAFF,TGTGCCAGCAGCTTAGAGCTCGGGACGGCGAACACTGAAGCTTTCTTT
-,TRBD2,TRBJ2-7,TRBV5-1,CASSQGLAGVVGEQYF,TGCGCCAGCAGCCAGGGACTAGCGGGAGTCGTGGGCGAGCAGTACTTC
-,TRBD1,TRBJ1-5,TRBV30,CAWSRQGRLSNQPQHF,TGTGCCTGGTCGCGACAGGGTCGTTTGAGCAATCAGCCCCAGCATTTT
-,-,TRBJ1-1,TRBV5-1,CASSFVGTPNTEAFF,TGCGCCAGCAGCTTCGTCGGGACACCGAACACTGAAGCTTTCTTT
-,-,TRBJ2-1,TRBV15,CATSRLTGGWNEQFF,TGTGCCACCAGTCGTCTTACGGGGGGCTGGAATGAGCAGTTCTTC
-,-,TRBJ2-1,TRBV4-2,CASSQDVVSYNEQFF,TGTGCCAGCAGCCAAGATGTAGTGTCCTACAATGAGCAGTTCTTC
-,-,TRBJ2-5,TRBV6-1,CASNKDRNQETQYF,TGTGCCAGCAACAAGGACAGAAACCAAGAGACCCAGTACTTC
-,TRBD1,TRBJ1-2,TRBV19,CASSSKGANYGYTF,TGTGCCAGTAGTTCGAAGGGGGCGAACTATGGCTACACCTTC
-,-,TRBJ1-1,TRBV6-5,CASSYSRDMNTEAFF,TGTGCCAGCAGTTACTCGCGGGACATGAACACTGAAGCTTTCTTT
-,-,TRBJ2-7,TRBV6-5,CASRDPVKYEQYF,TGTGCCAGCAGAGACCCAGTAAAATACGAGCAGTACTTC
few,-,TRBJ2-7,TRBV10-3,CAISGQGHEQYF,TGTGCCATCAGTGGCCAGGGTCACGAGCAGTACTTC
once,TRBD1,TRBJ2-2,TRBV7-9,CASRRGPNTGELFF,TGTGCCAGCAGAAGGGGGCCGAACACCGGGGAGCTGTTTTTT
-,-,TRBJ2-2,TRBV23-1,CASSQPGASDNSRNTGELFF,TGCGCCAGCAGTCAACCCGGGGCTAGCGACAACTCGCGGAACACCGGGGAGCTGTTTTTT
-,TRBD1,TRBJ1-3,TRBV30,CAWSVQQGSGNTIYF,TGTGCCTGGAGTGTACAACAGGGGTCGGGAAACACCATATATTTT
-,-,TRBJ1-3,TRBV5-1,CASSLAGASGNTIYF,TGCGCCAGCAGCTTGGCCGGGGCATCTGGAAACACCATATATTTT
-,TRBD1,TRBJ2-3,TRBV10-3,CATDRGQPDTQYF,TGTGCCACCGACAGGGGGCAACCAGATACGCAGTATTTT
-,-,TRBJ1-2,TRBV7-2,CASSPYRVGGYGYTF,TGTGCCAGCAGCCCATACAGGGTTGGAGGGTATGGCTACACCTTC
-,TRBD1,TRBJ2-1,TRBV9,CASSVVGQGNNEQFF,TGTGCCAGCAGCGTAGTCGGACAGGGGAACAATGAGCAGTTCTTC
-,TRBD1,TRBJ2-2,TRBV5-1,CASSRDSSNTGELFF,TGCGCCAGCAGCAGGGACAGCTCGAACACCGGGGAGCTGTTTTTT
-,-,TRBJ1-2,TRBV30,CAWSADRHLNYGYTF,TGTGCCTGGAGTGCTGACCGACACCTCAACTATGGCTACACCTTC
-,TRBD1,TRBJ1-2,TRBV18,CASSPVKGRGPSGYGYTF,TGTGCCAGCTCACCTGTGAAGGGCAGGGGGCCATCGGGCTATGGCTACACCTTC
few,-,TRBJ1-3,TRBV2,CASSGAGASGNTIYF,TGTGCCAGCAGTGGGGCAGGGGCCTCTGGAAACACCATATATTTT
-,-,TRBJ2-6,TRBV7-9,CASSLEEGPSSSGANVLTF,TGTGCCAGCAGCTTAGAGGAGGGGCCATCCTCCTCTGGGGCCAACGTCCTGACTTTC
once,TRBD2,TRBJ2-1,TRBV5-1,CASSFGGLAYNEQFF,TGCGCCAGCAGCTTCGGGGGACTAGCCTACAATGAGCAGTTCTTC
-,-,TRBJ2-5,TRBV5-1,CASSLGVTQYF,TGCGCCAGCAGCTTGGGGGTGACCCAGTACTTC
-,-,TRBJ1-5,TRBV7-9,CASSLQGNQPQHF,TGTGCCAGCAGCTTACAGGGAAATCAGCCCCAGCATTTT
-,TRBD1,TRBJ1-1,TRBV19,CASNTGQGGTEAFF,TGTGCCAGTAATACGGGACAGGGTGGCACTGAAGCTTTCTTT
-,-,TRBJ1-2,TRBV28,CASSTWNYGYTF,TGTGCCAGCAGTACCTGGAACTATGGCTACACCTTC
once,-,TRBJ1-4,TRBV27,CASSIRRYDEKLFF,TGTGCCAGCAGTATAAGACGGTACGACGAAAAACTGTTTTTT
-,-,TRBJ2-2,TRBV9,CASSVEVGHTGELFF,TGTGCCAGCAGCGTAGAAGTGGGGCACACCGGGGAGCTGTTTTTT
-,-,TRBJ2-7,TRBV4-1,CASSQDLGQQTSYEQYF,TGCGCCAGCAGCCAAGATTTGGGGCAACAGACTTCCTACGAGCAGTACTTC
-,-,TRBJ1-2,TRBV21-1,CASSNKEDRTGSNYGYTF,TGTGCCAGCAGCAATAAGGAAGACCGGACAGGGTCTAACTATGGCTACACCTTC
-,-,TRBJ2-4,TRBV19,CASSLSSLGVAKNIQYF,TGTGCCAGTAGTCTTTCGAGCCTGGGGGTAGCCAAAAACATTCAGTACTTC
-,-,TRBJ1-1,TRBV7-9,CASSPQWTIMNTEAFF,TGTGCCAGCAGCCCCCAATGGACGATTATGAACACTGAAGCTTTCTTT
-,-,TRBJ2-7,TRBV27,CASSLSGSEQYF,TGTGCCAGCAGTTTGAGCGGTTCAGAGCAGTACTTC
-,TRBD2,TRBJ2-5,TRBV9,CASSANPGLAGVGETQYF,TGTGCCAGCAGCGCGAATCCGGGACTAGCGGGAGTGGGGGAGACCCAGTACTTC
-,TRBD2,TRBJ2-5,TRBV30,CAWRISGRRETQYF,TGTGCCTGGAGAATTAGCGGGAGGCGGGAGACCCAGTACTTC